These 16 T cell receptor beta chains were sequenced from one sample in a study of control samples from healthy donors and cancer patients. Data came from immunoSEQ multiplex PCR; TCRdb stores just in-frame clones and leaves some out. There are 150,000 to 200,000 clones in the sample; just over 95% occur only once, and 1% lies in the top ten. Specimen: blood. Every receptor here comes from a woman in her twenties or thirties in good health.

The chain carries TRBV3-1 (or the pseudogene TRBV3-2) and TRBJ2-2; D unclear. Trimming took 4 bases from V and 7 from J, leaving 10 bases between them. CDR3 size: 13 residues. CDR1 is LGHDT and CDR2 is YNNKEL in the germline V gene (reference sequence). The DNA of the CDR3 is TGTGCCAGCAGCCCCCCTCTGGGCGGGGAGCTGTTTTTT. Its protein is CASSPPLGGELFF.

V gene TRBV30 combines with J gene TRBJ2-7, with unresolved D. V lost 7 bases, J lost 0 bases, and 10 bases lay in between. CDR3 length equals 12 residues. Germline CDR1 GTSNPN, CDR2 SVGIG (reference sequence). CDR3 in amino acids: CASETFSYEQYF. CDR3 nucleotides: TGTGCCTCTGAGACATTCTCCTACGAGCAGTACTTC. Looking up the rest from reference TRBV30 and TRBJ2-7 gives the full variable domain: SQTIHQWPATLVQPVGSPLSLECTVEGTSNPNLYWYRQAAGRGLQLLFYSVGIGQISSEVPQNLSASRPQDRQFILSSKKLLLSDSGFYLCASETFSYEQYFGPGTRLTVT.

The chain has TRBV5-1 and TRBJ1-4; TRBD1 matches 11 bases. V lost 3 bases to trimming and J lost 7 bases; unmatched junction nucleotides: 2. Germline loops: CDR1 SGHRS, CDR2 YFSETQ. The CDR3 contains 14 residues. The CDR3, as DNA: TGCGCCAGCAGCTCCGGGACAGGGGGTGAAAAACTGTTTTTT. It codes for CASSSGTGGEKLFF.

This sequence joins TRBV5-1 and TRBJ2-1; no firm D call. The CDR3 loop spans 14 amino acids. CDR1 is SGHRS and CDR2 is YFSETQ in the germline V gene. Trimming removed 6 bases from V and 6 bases from J, with 16 bases in between. The CDR3 DNA reads TGCGCCAGCACCCTATCCGGCTCCGGCAATGAGCAGTTCTTC. Translating it yields CASTLSGSGNEQFF.

The CDR3 protein is CASSVAAGVQETQYF. The CDR3 coding sequence is TGTGCCAGCAGCGTAGCTGCGGGGGTTCAAGAGACCCAGTACTTC. The rearrangement links TRBV9 to TRBJ2-5; TRBD2 matches 7 bases. Germline V lookup: CDR1 SGDLS, CDR2 YYNGEE. This CDR3 has 15 amino acids. V dropped 0 bases and J dropped 2; count of bases not matched to a gene: 4.

CDR3: CATTPDSYNEQFF. DNA for the CDR3: TGTGCCACCACTCCGGACTCCTACAATGAGCAGTTCTTC. This sequence joins TRBV7-9 and TRBJ2-1; no reliable D call. Trimming stripped 10 bases from V and 0 bases from J, with 10 bases between. This CDR3 comprises 13 residues. Germline assignment: CDR1 SEHNR and CDR2 FQNEAQ (reference sequence). Together with reference TRBV7-9 and TRBJ2-1, the CDR3 gives the full variable domain: DTGVSQNPRHKITKRGQNVTFRCDPISEHNRLYWYRQTLGQGPEFLTYFQNEAQLEKSRLLSDRFSAERPKGSFSTLEIQRTEQGDSAMYLCATTPDSYNEQFFGPGTRLTVL.

This clone was counted a few times. J is TRBJ2-7 and V is TRBV7-2; no reliable D call. V was trimmed by 5 bases and J by 0 bases, leaving 17 bases between them. This CDR3 contains 16 residues. Germline V gene lookup returns CDR1 SGHTA and CDR2 FQGNSA. CDR3 protein: CASSLASTVSSYEQYF. The CDR3 DNA reads TGTGCCAGCAGCCTGGCTTCCACAGTTAGCTCCTACGAGCAGTACTTC.

The chain combines TRBV19 with TRBJ1-3; no definite D call. Trimming removed 7 bases from V and 0 bases from J, with 10 bases in between. The CDR3 contains 14 residues. Germline loops: CDR1 LNHDA, CDR2 SQIVND (reference sequence). CDR3 protein: CASIPASSGNTIYF. CDR3 DNA sequence: TGTGCCAGTATACCGGCGTCCTCTGGAAACACCATATATTTT.

On this clone itself: The identical CDR3 is also encoded by other nucleotide sequences in the sample. The CDR3 DNA reads as TGCGCCAGCAGCTTGGACAGAAACTCCTACGAGCAGTACTTC. Translation: CASSLDRNSYEQYF. J is TRBJ2-7 and V is TRBV5-1; no clear D gene. The length of the CDR3 is 14 residues. Looked up from germline, CDR1 is SGHRS and CDR2 is YFSETQ. V was clipped by 0 bases and J by 0 bases, with 7 bases between them.

The chain couples TRBV4-1 to TRBJ2-5; TRBD2 is a possible D gene (6 bases). CDR3 size: 16 residues. Germline loops: CDR1 MGHRA, CDR2 YSYEKL. The germline V and J ends were trimmed by 1 base and 5 bases, with 17 bases remaining between them. In DNA, the CDR3 is TGCGCCAGCAGCCAAGGACTAGGCCACTTGGGGGAGACCCAGTACTTC. This sequence encodes CASSQGLGHLGETQYF.

This chain joins TRBV28 and TRBJ1-5; 10 nucleotides line up with TRBD1. V gave up 5 bases and J gave up 5 bases; unmatched junction bases: 9. Germline values: CDR1 MDHEN, CDR2 SYDVKM. The CDR3 extends over 16 amino acids. CDR3: CASSNRDRGWDQPQHF. The CDR3 coding sequence is TGTGCCAGCAGTAACCGGGACAGGGGATGGGATCAGCCCCAGCATTTT.

CDR3 DNA sequence: TGCAGCGTTGTCTTTGGGCAGATAAATCAGCCCCAGCATTTT. Amino acids: CSVVFGQINQPQHF. This chain connects TRBV29-1 to TRBJ1-5; D not resolved. Germline-derived CDR1 and CDR2 are SQVTM and ANQGSEA. Trimming cost V 4 bases and J 4 bases, with 14 bases left between them. The CDR3 covers 14 residues.

CDR3 amino acids: CAISAGLAGVYSNTGELFF. The CDR3 coding sequence is TGTGCCATCAGTGCGGGGCTAGCGGGGGTCTATTCGAACACCGGGGAGCTGTTTTTT. The chain employs TRBV10-3 and TRBJ2-2; 10 nucleotides align to TRBD2. The V and J ends lost 4 bases and 0 bases, in that order; junction bases with no gene match: 11. Germline V gene sequence: CDR1 ENHRY, CDR2 SYGVKD. The CDR3 spans 19 residues.

V and J are TRBV24-1 and TRBJ2-3; TRBD1 or TRBD2 may be the D gene (7 bases each). This CDR3 has 15 amino acids. Deletions cut 0 bases from V and 5 bases from J, with 11 bases between. The V gene's germline CDR1 is KGHDR and CDR2 SFDVKD. In DNA, the CDR3 is TGTGCCACCAGTGATTTGGTCAGGGGGGGAGATACGCAGTATTTT. It specifies CATSDLVRGGDTQYF.

This clone was detected once. The CDR3: CASSTRQGENTEAFF. CDR3 nucleotide sequence: TGCGCCAGCAGCACTCGACAGGGGGAGAACACTGAAGCTTTCTTT. The rearrangement uses TRBV5-1 and TRBJ1-1, with 9 bases fitting TRBD1. V trimming: 4 bases; J trimming: 1 base; junction bases outside the gene matches: 5. CDR3 length equals 15 residues. Germline V gene data show CDR1 as SGHRS and CDR2 as YFSETQ. Combining the CDR3 with reference TRBV5-1 and TRBJ1-1 gives the whole variable domain KAGVTQTPRYLIKTRGQQVTLSCSPISGHRSVSWYQQTPGQGLQFLFEYFSETQRNKGNFPGRFSGRQFSNSRSEMNVSTLELGDSALYLCASSTRQGENTEAFFGQGTRLTVV.

The chain is built from TRBV28 and TRBJ2-3, with D perhaps assigned TRBD1 or TRBD2 (5 bases each). This CDR3 has 20 residues. Germline-derived CDR1 and CDR2 are MDHEN and SYDVKM. V shed 5 bases and J shed 0 bases, with 27 bases lying between them. The CDR3 spells CASSPGAGSLSVASTDTQYF. The CDR3 DNA reads as TGTGCCAGCAGTCCTGGGGCAGGGAGTTTGAGCGTGGCTAGCACAGATACGCAGTATTTT.